The source of this T cell receptor beta chain is a study of tumor-infiltrating lymphocytes in oesophageal squamous cell carcinoma. Using its own MiXCR run on the PCR reads, TCRdb lists one record per CDR3 protein. The sample includes 15,000 to 20,000 distinct CDR3 sequences, about 51% seen only once; the top ten take around two fifths. Material: normal esophageal tissue next to the tumor. The TCR originated in a female donor with esophageal squamous cell carcinoma.

In nucleotides, the CDR3 is TGTGCCAGCAGTTTTTCGATTGTGGTTGGGTGGGACCAAGAGACCCAGTACTTC. Translating it yields CASSFSIVVGWDQETQYF. V usage is TRBV12-3 or TRBV12-4 and J usage is TRBJ2-5; D is unclear. With 3 bases removed from V and 0 bases from J, the gap between germline ends came to 20 bases. The CDR3 is 18 residues long.